This T cell receptor (beta chain) was profiled in a study of control samples from healthy donors and cancer patients (dated by TCRdb to between 2020 and 2021). In regard to this clone: Its antigen is currently not known.

The library relied on the immunoSEQ multiplex PCR assay. TCRdb mirrors the immuneACCESS table, restricted to in-frame sequences. Some clones are absent from its copies; in checked studies, under half trace to an unresolved V gene, and the reason for the others is unknown. The table kept for this sample lists fewer than 200,000 clones. Under 2.5% of the sample rests with the top ten. Sequencing was performed on blood. This receptor was identified in a woman in her 30s in good health.

The CDR3 is CASSYSRGHEQYF. The DNA reads TGTGCCAGCAGTTACTCTCGGGGCCACGAGCAGTACTTC. The chain joins TRBV6-5 to TRBJ2-7; the D assignment is uncertain and may be TRBD1 or TRBD2, with 5 bases supporting each. Reading the germline V gene gives CDR1 MNHEY and CDR2 SVGAGI. Inclusive of the bounding cysteine and phenylalanine, the CDR3 is 13 residues long. Only the CDR3 region is kept as DNA, spanning 39 bases read in frame from base 1. V lost 0 bases and J lost 5 bases; the stretch between them is 8 bases long.